The source of this T cell receptor beta chain is a study of T-cell memory formation after mild COVID-19. Across the whole study: Largely, the TCR clusters proved donor specific.

This clonotype was recorded once. Its matching antigen is unknown. Germline V CDR1 and CDR2: KGHSH, LQKENI. The V gene end was trimmed by 2 bases and the J gene end by 4 bases; junction bases not matched to a gene: 8. The CDR3 loop spans 16 amino acids. TCRdb processed the 5' RACE reads anew with MiXCR; each CDR3 protein has one entry. The repertoire includes fewer than 350,000 distinct CDR3 sequences, 14% of them detected once, and 20% to 25% sits in the top ten. General study points: Contracting clones from day 15 to 85 showed balanced CD4/CD8; later expanders favored CD4+. There were some responding clones in pre-infection memory, which suggested that cross-reactive memory had joined.

The sequencing sample was made of PBMCs or a T cell subset sorted from them (not recorded which). The chain recombines TRBV18 with TRBJ1-5; TRBD1 matches 7 bases. The source of this sequence is a man younger than 30 who had mild COVID-19 (a few samples of this study predate the infection). Cell type and time point are not known. This CDR3 reads CASSPNSGTVNQPQHF. CDR3 DNA sequence: TGTGCCAGCTCACCAAACTCCGGGACAGTGAATCAGCCCCAGCATTTT.